The rows below give T cell receptor beta chains drawn from one sample of a study of blood T cell repertoires in COVID-19. Some clones are missing from TCRdb's copy, which holds only in-frame ones; the method was immunoSEQ multiplex PCR. The sample gives under 75,000 clones, over 75% of which show up once; over 5.5% is in the top ten. The material sequenced was peripheral blood. The source is a man between 60 and 70 years old with acute or convalescent COVID-19. The CDR3 runs from the conserved cysteine through the conserved F or W. The D gene is left open where the match is weak. Clone size, where shown, is once, few, many, or a class for clones that have expanded.

v_call: TRBV5-6
cdr3_length: 16
d_call: .
clone_size: .
j_call: TRBJ2-5
cdr3_nt: TGTGCCAGCAGCTTGGACCAGGAAAGATTCCAAGAGACCCAGTACTTC
cdr3_aa: CASSLDQERFQETQYF

v_call: TRBV2
cdr3_length: 14
d_call: .
clone_size: .
j_call: TRBJ2-4
cdr3_nt: TGTGCCAGCACGCCCCAGGGGGCCAAAAACATTCAGTACTTC
cdr3_aa: CASTPQGAKNIQYF

v_call: TRBV19
cdr3_length: 15
d_call: .
clone_size: .
j_call: TRBJ1-1
cdr3_nt: TGTGCCAGTAGTACAAAACCCATGGGGGGCACTGAAGCTTTCTTT
cdr3_aa: CASSTKPMGGTEAFF

v_call: TRBV29-1
cdr3_length: 13
d_call: .
clone_size: .
j_call: TRBJ2-5
cdr3_nt: TGCAGCGTTGAAGTGACTAGTAGGGAGACCCAGTACTTC
cdr3_aa: CSVEVTSRETQYF

v_call: TRBV28
cdr3_length: 14
d_call: .
clone_size: .
j_call: TRBJ1-2
cdr3_nt: TGTGCCAGCAGTGGGAGGACCAACCTCTATGGCTACACCTTC
cdr3_aa: CASSGRTNLYGYTF

v_call: TRBV18
cdr3_length: 17
d_call: TRBD1
clone_size: few
j_call: TRBJ2-2
cdr3_nt: TGTGCCAGCTCACCACCCCCAGGGGGCGCGATCCCCGGGGAGCTGTTTTTT
cdr3_aa: CASSPPPGGAIPGELFF

v_call: TRBV28
cdr3_length: 13
d_call: TRBD1
clone_size: few
j_call: TRBJ1-6
cdr3_nt: TGTGCCAGCAGTTTACTGATGGACAGGGGGTTCCACTTT
cdr3_aa: CASSLLMDRGFHF

v_call: TRBV29-1
cdr3_length: 11
d_call: .
clone_size: .
j_call: TRBJ1-2
cdr3_nt: TGCAGCGTTGGTGCGGTCTATGGCTACACCTTC
cdr3_aa: CSVGAVYGYTF

v_call: TRBV3-1/TRBV3-2
cdr3_length: 16
d_call: .
clone_size: once
j_call: TRBJ2-1
cdr3_nt: TGTGCCAGCAGCCAAGGCACAGGGAAGGTCTACAATGAGCAGTTCTTC
cdr3_aa: CASSQGTGKVYNEQFF

v_call: TRBV18
cdr3_length: 14
d_call: .
clone_size: .
j_call: TRBJ2-1
cdr3_nt: TGTGCCAGCTCACCCGGGGCTAGCGTTGGTGAGCAGTTCTTC
cdr3_aa: CASSPGASVGEQFF

v_call: TRBV7-9
cdr3_length: 16
d_call: .
clone_size: once
j_call: TRBJ2-2
cdr3_nt: TGTGCCAGCAGCTTAGAACATAGCGGGAACACCGGGGAGCTGTTTTTT
cdr3_aa: CASSLEHSGNTGELFF

v_call: TRBV2
cdr3_length: 15
d_call: TRBD1
clone_size: once
j_call: TRBJ1-5
cdr3_nt: TGTGCCAGCAGCGCTACGACAGGGGGCAATCAGCCCCAGCATTTT
cdr3_aa: CASSATTGGNQPQHF

v_call: TRBV7-9
cdr3_length: 16
d_call: TRBD1
clone_size: few
j_call: TRBJ1-3
cdr3_nt: TGTGCCAGCAGCTCGCCGGGACAGCAACTAGGAAACACCATATATTTT
cdr3_aa: CASSSPGQQLGNTIYF

v_call: TRBV2
cdr3_length: 14
d_call: .
clone_size: .
j_call: TRBJ2-4
cdr3_nt: TGTGCCAGCAGGGAAGGGGGGGGCAAAAACATTCAGTACTTC
cdr3_aa: CASREGGGKNIQYF

v_call: TRBV2
cdr3_length: 15
d_call: TRBD1
clone_size: .
j_call: TRBJ1-2
cdr3_nt: TGTGCCAGCAGGGGGACAGGGGGGAGTAACTATGGCTACACCTTC
cdr3_aa: CASRGTGGSNYGYTF

v_call: TRBV4-1
cdr3_length: 16
d_call: TRBD1
clone_size: .
j_call: TRBJ1-6
cdr3_nt: TGCGCCAGCAGCCAAGAGACAGGGGGCTCCAATTCACCCCTCCACTTT
cdr3_aa: CASSQETGGSNSPLHF

v_call: TRBV2
cdr3_length: 15
d_call: .
clone_size: .
j_call: TRBJ2-6
cdr3_nt: TGTGCCAGCAGTCCCAGGGGAGGGGGGGCCAACGTCCTGACTTTC
cdr3_aa: CASSPRGGGANVLTF

v_call: TRBV5-1
cdr3_length: 18
d_call: TRBD2
clone_size: .
j_call: TRBJ2-6
cdr3_nt: TGCGCCAGCAGCTTGGAACCTAGCGGGGTTTCTGGGGCCAACGTCCTGACTTTC
cdr3_aa: CASSLEPSGVSGANVLTF

v_call: TRBV9
cdr3_length: 18
d_call: TRBD1
clone_size: .
j_call: TRBJ1-4
cdr3_nt: TGTGCCAGCAGCGTAGGTCCCGGACAGGGCCTCTTTAATGAAAAACTGTTTTTT
cdr3_aa: CASSVGPGQGLFNEKLFF

v_call: TRBV5-4
cdr3_length: 15
d_call: .
clone_size: once
j_call: TRBJ1-5
cdr3_nt: TGTGCCAGCAGCTTAGGCGGACAGATCAATCAGCCCCAGCATTTT
cdr3_aa: CASSLGGQINQPQHF

v_call: TRBV7-8
cdr3_length: 17
d_call: .
clone_size: .
j_call: TRBJ2-1
cdr3_nt: TGTGCCAGCTGTGACAGCCTTCACAAAAGCTCCTACAATGAGCAGTTCTTC
cdr3_aa: CASCDSLHKSSYNEQFF

v_call: TRBV20-1
cdr3_length: 10
d_call: .
clone_size: .
j_call: TRBJ1-4
cdr3_nt: TGCAGTGCTGGCGGTGAAAAACTGTTTTTT
cdr3_aa: CSAGGEKLFF

v_call: TRBV29-1
cdr3_length: 14
d_call: TRBD1
clone_size: .
j_call: TRBJ1-6
cdr3_nt: TGCAGCGTGGCTGACAGGGCTTATAATTCACCCCTCCACTTT
cdr3_aa: CSVADRAYNSPLHF

v_call: TRBV24-1
cdr3_length: 14
d_call: .
clone_size: .
j_call: TRBJ2-7
cdr3_nt: TGTGCCACCGAGGCAGGGGCAGGGGCCTACGAGCAGTACTTC
cdr3_aa: CATEAGAGAYEQYF

v_call: TRBV30
cdr3_length: 11
d_call: .
clone_size: .
j_call: TRBJ2-5
cdr3_nt: TGTGCCTGGATTACGGAGGAGACCCAGTACTTC
cdr3_aa: CAWITEETQYF